Each of the 15 T cell receptor beta chains below was sequenced from the same sample in a study of cytomegalovirus exposure and HLA in healthy donors. Assay: immunoSEQ multiplex PCR; the TCRdb copy retains only in-frame clones and omits some. The data show 110,000 to 150,000 clones, roughly 90% seen once. Source material: PBMCs. The receptor set was obtained from a man younger than 35 in good health and CMV-seronegative.

The rearrangement joins TRBV6-5 to TRBJ2-1; 10 bases map to TRBD2. The junction had 4 bases not matched to a gene; V was cut back by 6 bases and J by 5 bases. This CDR3 comprises 14 residues. Germline V lookup: CDR1 MNHEY, CDR2 SVGAGI. DNA for the CDR3: TGTGCCAGCAGGACTAGCGGGTATAACAATGAGCAGTTCTTC. As protein: CASRTSGYNNEQFF.

V and J are TRBV5-6 and TRBJ2-5; a possible D gene is TRBD1 (5 bases). With 2 bases removed from V and 3 bases from J, the gap between germline ends came to 8 bases. The CDR3 contains 13 residues. Germline values: CDR1 SGHDT, CDR2 YYEEEE. DNA for the CDR3: TGTGCCAGCAGCTTTGTACAGGAAGAGACCCAGTACTTC. Amino acid sequence: CASSFVQEETQYF.

This clone has only one observation. The chain joins TRBV6-5 to TRBJ1-4; TRBD1 might be the D (6 bases). V lost 5 bases and J lost 0, with 7 bases in between. Germline lookup yields CDR1 MNHEY and CDR2 SVGAGI. The CDR3 sequence is 14 residues long. For the CDR3, the DNA is TGTGCCAGCAGTAACAGGGCAACTAATGAAAAACTGTTTTTT. Protein product: CASSNRATNEKLFF.

The chain has TRBV28 and TRBJ1-2; tentative D call: TRBD1 (5 bases). The V end was cut by 0 bases, the J end by 4 bases, with 9 bases between. Per germline, CDR1 MDHEN and CDR2 SYDVKM. The CDR3 has 14 residues. This CDR3 reads CASSLWGDSYGYTF. Here the CDR3 DNA reads TGTGCCAGCAGTTTATGGGGGGACTCCTATGGCTACACCTTC.

This clone is a singleton in its sample. This sequence joins TRBV5-1 and TRBJ1-2; tentative D call: TRBD1 (5 bases). Trimming took 4 bases from V and 0 from J, leaving 13 bases between them. Germline lookup yields CDR1 SGHRS and CDR2 YFSETQ. The CDR3 extends over 15 amino acids. The CDR3 region has the DNA TGCGCCAGCAGCGGAGGGGAGGGTTCTAACTATGGCTACACCTTC. Protein: CASSGGEGSNYGYTF.

This rearrangement joins TRBV29-1 to TRBJ2-5; a weak D match, TRBD2 (5 bases). The germline CDR1 and CDR2 sequences are SQVTM and ANQGSEA. This CDR3 has 13 residues. V was trimmed by 7 bases and J by 0 bases, leaving 12 bases between them. Here the CDR3 reads CSEGPADQETQYF. The CDR3 bases are TGCAGCGAAGGGCCAGCGGACCAAGAGACCCAGTACTTC.

This clone has more than one count but fewer than ten. The rearrangement joins TRBV7-2 to TRBJ2-7, with TRBD2 identical over 9 bases. The junction had 8 bases not matched to a gene; V was cut back by 5 bases and J by 6 bases. This CDR3 region has 14 residues. Germline assignment: CDR1 SGHTA and CDR2 FQGNSA. CDR3 in DNA: TGTGCCAGCAGCCCTTGGCGGGGGGGCGGCGAGCAGTACTTC. Amino acid sequence: CASSPWRGGGEQYF.

The chain recombines TRBV6-1 with TRBJ2-1; 7 nucleotides agree with TRBD2. The CDR3 runs 13 residues. Per germline, CDR1 MNHNS and CDR2 SASEGT. J gave up 8 bases and V 8 bases, and 9 bases lay outside the gene matches. CDR3: CASASGGRDEQFF. CDR3 DNA sequence: TGTGCCAGCGCTTCCGGAGGGAGGGATGAGCAGTTCTTC.

The rearrangement uses TRBV9 and TRBJ2-3; D possibly corresponds to TRBD2 (7 bases). This CDR3 has 16 amino acids. Germline V gene sequence: CDR1 SGDLS, CDR2 YYNGEE. Trimming pared 0 bases from V and 1 base from J, leaving 12 bases between. The CDR3 DNA reads as TGTGCCAGCAGCGTAGGTGGGGGGGCTGGCACAGATACGCAGTATTTT. Translating it yields CASSVGGGAGTDTQYF.

The CDR3 loop reads CASRRTGEEKLFF. The DNA for the CDR3 is TGTGCCAGCAGACGTACAGGGGAAGAAAAACTGTTTTTT. V and J are TRBV27 and TRBJ1-4, with TRBD1 matching 7 bases. V lost 6 bases, J lost 8 bases, and 6 bases stayed unmatched. This CDR3 is 13 amino acids long. The germline gives CDR1 MNHEY, CDR2 SMNVEV (reference sequence). The complete variable domain, with remaining parts taken from reference TRBV27 and TRBJ1-4, reads EAQVTQNPRYLITVTGKKLTVTCSQNMNHEYMSWYRQDPGLGLRQIYYSMNVEVTDKGDVPEGYKVSRKEKRNFPLILESPSPNQTSLYFCASRRTGEEKLFFGSGTQLSVL.

The sample holds one count of this clone. The chain joins TRBV27 to TRBJ1-2, with D unresolved. V lost 2 bases to trimming and J lost 2 bases, with 15 bases between them. From germline, CDR1 is MNHEY and CDR2 SMNVEV (reference sequence). This CDR3 comprises 16 residues. CDR3 sequence: CASSLRPAGQNYGYTF. CDR3 bases: TGTGCCAGCAGTTTACGCCCGGCTGGGCAGAACTATGGCTACACCTTC.

This chain connects TRBV15 to TRBJ2-5; D is perhaps TRBD1 (6 bases). Trimming left V 0 bases short and J 1 base short, with 12 bases between. Germline V gene data show CDR1 as LNHNV and CDR2 as YYDKDF (reference sequence). There are 16 residues in the CDR3. CDR3 coding DNA: TGTGCCACCAGCAGAGATCGTAACAGGGCCCAAGAGACCCAGTACTTC. This codes for CATSRDRNRAQETQYF. Based on the CDR3 plus reference TRBV15 and TRBJ2-5, the full variable domain is DAMVIQNPRYQVTQFGKPVTLSCSQTLNHNVMYWYQQKSSQAPKLLFHYYDKDFNNEADTPDNFQSRRPNTSFCFLDIRSPGLGDTAMYLCATSRDRNRAQETQYFGPGTRLLVL.

The chain employs TRBV19 and TRBJ2-5; TRBD2 aligns across 8 bases. With 6 bases clipped from V and 6 bases from J, the junction kept 6 bases outside the gene matches. The CDR3 runs to 13 residues. The germline gives CDR1 LNHDA, CDR2 SQIVND (reference sequence). The chain's CDR3 is CASSIGGVKTQYF. Here the CDR3 DNA reads TGTGCCAGTAGCATCGGGGGGGTAAAGACCCAGTACTTC.

This chain connects TRBV9 to TRBJ2-7; tentatively, D is TRBD1 (5 bases). Germline V gives CDR1 SGDLS, CDR2 YYNGEE. The CDR3 is 14 residues long. V shed 4 bases and J shed 3 bases, with 14 bases lying between them. The CDR3 nucleotides read TGTGCCAGCAGCCCTTGGGGCGCCTACTACGAGCAGTACTTC. This encodes CASSPWGAYYEQYF.

This sequence joins TRBV9 and TRBJ2-6; D is undetermined. V lost 3 bases, J lost 0 bases, and 7 bases lay in between. Germline V gives CDR1 SGDLS, CDR2 YYNGEE. This CDR3 comprises 15 residues. As DNA, the CDR3 is TGTGCCAGCAGCGCCGGAGTCTCTGGGGCCAACGTCCTGACTTTC. Translation gives CASSAGVSGANVLTF. The whole variable domain, filled in from reference TRBV9 and TRBJ2-6, reads DSGVTQTPKHLITATGQRVTLRCSPRSGDLSVYWYQQSLDQGLQFLIQYYNGEERAKGNILERFSAQQFPDLHSELNLSSLELGDSALYFCASSAGVSGANVLTFGAGSRLTVL.